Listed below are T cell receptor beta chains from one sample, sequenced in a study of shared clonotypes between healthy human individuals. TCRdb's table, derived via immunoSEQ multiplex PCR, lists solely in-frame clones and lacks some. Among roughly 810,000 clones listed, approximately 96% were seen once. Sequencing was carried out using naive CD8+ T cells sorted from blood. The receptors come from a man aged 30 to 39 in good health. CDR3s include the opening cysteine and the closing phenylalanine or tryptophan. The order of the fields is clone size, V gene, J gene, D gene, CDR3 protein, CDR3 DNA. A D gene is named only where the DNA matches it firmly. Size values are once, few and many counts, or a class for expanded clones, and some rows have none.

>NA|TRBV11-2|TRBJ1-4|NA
CASSLRGAGTNEKLFF
TGTGCCAGCAGCTTAAGGGGGGCAGGAACTAATGAAAAACTGTTTTTT
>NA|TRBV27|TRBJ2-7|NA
CASSSISYEQYF
TGTGCCAGCAGTTCTATCTCCTACGAGCAGTACTTC
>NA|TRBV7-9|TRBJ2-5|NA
CASSANVAAGQSKAQYF
TGTGCCAGCAGCGCTAACGTGGCGGCAGGACAGAGTAAGGCCCAGTACTTC
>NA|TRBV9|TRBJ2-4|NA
CASSGPGPWNF
TGTGCCAGCAGCGGACCCGGACCCTGGAATTTC
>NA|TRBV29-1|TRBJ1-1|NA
CSSQLEGAEAFF
TGCAGTTCTCAACTGGAGGGCGCTGAAGCTTTCTTT
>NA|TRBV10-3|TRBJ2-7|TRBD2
CAIISEAGPYEQYF
TGTGCCATCATTTCCGAAGCGGGACCCTACGAGCAGTACTTC
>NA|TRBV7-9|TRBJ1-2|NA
CASSGRGRDLNPLRYGYTF
TGTGCCAGCAGCGGAAGAGGCCGGGATCTTAATCCCCTTAGGTATGGCTACACCTTC
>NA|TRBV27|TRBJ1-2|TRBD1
CASKTTGDYGYTF
TGTGCCAGCAAAACAACAGGGGACTATGGCTACACCTTC
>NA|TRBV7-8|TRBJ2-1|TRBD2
CASSFGSGRVLDEQFF
TGTGCCAGCAGCTTCGGCAGCGGGAGGGTTTTGGATGAGCAGTTCTTC
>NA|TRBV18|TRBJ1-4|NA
CASSLSGQINEKLFF
TGTGCCAGCTCCCTGTCCGGGCAGATTAATGAAAAACTGTTTTTT
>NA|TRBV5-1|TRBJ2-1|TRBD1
CASSLGDREFKNEQFF
TGCGCCAGCAGCTTGGGGGACAGGGAGTTTAAAAATGAGCAGTTCTTC
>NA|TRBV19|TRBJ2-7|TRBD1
CASSVGQGSYEQYF
TGTGCCAGTAGTGTGGGACAGGGCTCCTACGAGCAGTACTTC
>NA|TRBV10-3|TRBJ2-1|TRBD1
CAISESQTGSNEQFF
TGTGCCATCAGTGAGTCGCAGACAGGGAGCAATGAGCAGTTCTTC
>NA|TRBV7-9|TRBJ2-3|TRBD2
CASSLDGGLATWDTQYF
TGTGCCAGCAGCTTAGATGGAGGACTAGCGACATGGGATACGCAGTATTTT
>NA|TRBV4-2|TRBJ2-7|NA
CASSEQGGSYEQYF
TGTGCCAGCAGCGAACAAGGAGGGTCCTACGAGCAGTACTTC
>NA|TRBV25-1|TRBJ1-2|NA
CASSATGRAYGYTF
TGTGCCAGCAGTGCGACGGGCAGGGCCTATGGCTACACCTTC
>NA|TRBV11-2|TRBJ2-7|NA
CASSLLSDQQYF
TGTGCCAGCAGCTTACTCTCGGACCAGCAGTACTTC
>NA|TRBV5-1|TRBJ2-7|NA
CASSLEVSRLYEQYF
TGCGCCAGCAGCTTGGAGGTTAGCCGGTTATACGAGCAGTACTTC
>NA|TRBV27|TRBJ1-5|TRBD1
CASSGTGGRQPQHF
TGTGCCAGCAGCGGAACAGGGGGCAGACAGCCCCAGCATTTT
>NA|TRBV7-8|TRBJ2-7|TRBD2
CASSFGTRVEQYF
TGTGCCAGCAGCTTCGGGACTAGGGTCGAGCAGTACTTC
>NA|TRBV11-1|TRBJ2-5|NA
CASSLDYQETQYF
TGTGCCAGCAGCTTAGACTACCAAGAGACCCAGTACTTC
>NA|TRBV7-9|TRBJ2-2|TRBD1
CASSSPGQGAPGELFF
TGTGCCAGCAGCTCACCGGGACAGGGGGCGCCCGGGGAGCTGTTTTTT
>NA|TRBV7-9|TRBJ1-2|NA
CASFGGNYGYTF
TGTGCCAGCTTCGGGGGCAACTATGGCTACACCTTC
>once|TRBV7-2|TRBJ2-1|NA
CASSLFGSNEQFF
TGTGCCAGCAGCTTATTCGGCAGTAATGAGCAGTTCTTC
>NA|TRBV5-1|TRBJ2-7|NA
CASSLNSYEQCF
TGCGCCAGCAGCTTGAACAGCTACGAGCAGTGCTTC
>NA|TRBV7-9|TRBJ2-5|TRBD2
CASNPTSGTEQETQYF
TGTGCCAGCAACCCGACTAGCGGGACAGAGCAAGAGACCCAGTACTTC
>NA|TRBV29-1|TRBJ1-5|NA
CSVLSGDSNQPQHF
TGCAGCGTTTTGAGCGGGGATAGCAATCAGCCCCAGCATTTT
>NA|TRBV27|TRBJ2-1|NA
CATQAGTKTYNEQFF
TGTGCCACACAGGCCGGGACAAAGACCTACAATGAGCAGTTCTTC